The T cell receptor beta chain under discussion was sequenced for a study of OX40 agonist ivuxolimab in advanced cancers. Whole-study context: Ivuxolimab, an agonistic anti-OX40 (CD134) antibody, was given to patients. The dose of intravenous ivuxolimab that patients received every 2 weeks ranged from 0.01 to 10 mg/kg. General study findings and limits: Normalized T-cell clonal expansion was also low in a subset of nonresponders. CD8+ T cells showed, on average, more clonal expansion than CD4+ cells.

Trimming left V 5 bases short and J 7 bases short, with 15 bases between. CDR1 and CDR2 (germline): SGHRS, YFSETQ. The CDR3 has 13 residues. Points on this clone: No antigen is known for it.

Measured with immunoSEQ multiplex PCR; TCRdb has only the in-frame clones, and not every one. This sample has approximately 94,000 clones, with approximately 81% found just once. The rearrangement joins TRBV5-1 to TRBJ1-1; a possible D gene is TRBD1 (5 bases). Sequences were derived from CD4+ or CD8+ T cells sorted from blood, sampled in a trial of the OX40 agonist ivuxolimab. The sequence was obtained from an adult with an advanced solid tumor such as melanoma, head and neck, liver or kidney cancer. Here the CDR3 DNA reads TGCGCCAGCAGACGCCAGGAGCAGGGTGAAGCTTTCTTT. Residues: CASRRQEQGEAFF.